One sample yielded the 7 T cell receptor beta chains listed below, sequenced in a study of cytomegalovirus exposure and HLA in healthy donors. The PCR used 60 Vbeta and 13 Jbeta primers. The data were produced by immunoSEQ multiplex PCR, yet TCRdb's version contains in-frame clones alone and is incomplete. The table has roughly 150,000 clones, about 88% seen once. Sequencing used PBMCs. These receptors came from a man aged 30 to 45 in good health and CMV-seropositive.

The rearrangement links TRBV28 to TRBJ2-2, with 10 bases lining up with TRBD2. Germline lookup yields CDR1 MDHEN and CDR2 SYDVKM. V lost 6 bases, J lost 0 bases, and 13 bases stayed unmatched. The length of the CDR3 is 19 residues. CDR3 DNA sequence: TGTGCCAGCAGAGTGGGGGGGCTAGCGGGAGCGGCGAACACCGGGGAGCTGTTTTTT. Its protein product is CASRVGGLAGAANTGELFF. Based on the CDR3 plus reference TRBV28 and TRBJ2-2, the full variable domain is DVKVTQSSRYLVKRTGEKVFLECVQDMDHENMFWYRQDPGLGLRLIYFSYDVKMKEKGDIPEGYSVSREKKERFSLILESASTNQTSMYLCASRVGGLAGAANTGELFFGEGSRLTVL.

CDR3 bases: TGTGCCAGTAGTACAGACAGGGTTGGAGTCCGGTATACGCAGTATTTT. Its protein product is CASSTDRVGVRYTQYF. The gene calls are TRBV19 and TRBJ2-3, with TRBD1 identical over 7 bases. Per the germline V gene, CDR1 is LNHDA and CDR2 is SQIVND (reference sequence). V lost 4 bases and J lost 7; bases outside the gene matches: 14. This CDR3 comprises 16 residues.

The genes are TRBV7-9 and TRBJ1-3; D remains ambiguous. V was pared by 11 bases and J by 0 bases, with 11 bases between. The germline V gene has CDR1 SEHNR and CDR2 FQNEAQ (reference sequence). The CDR3 is 13 residues long. In nucleotides, the CDR3 is TGTGCCCTTGGAGTTAGCTCTGGAAACACCATATATTTT. Its translation is CALGVSSGNTIYF.

This chain connects TRBV7-9 to TRBJ2-5; D possibly corresponds to TRBD2 (5 bases). This CDR3 spans 12 amino acids. V was cut by 7 bases and J by 4 bases, with 10 bases left in between. From germline, CDR1 is SEHNR and CDR2 FQNEAQ (reference sequence). CDR3: CASTREGETQYF. DNA of the CDR3: TGTGCCAGCACCCGAGAGGGAGAGACCCAGTACTTC.

The V and J genes are TRBV18 and TRBJ1-1; D may be TRBD1 (5 bases). Trimming left V 2 bases short and J 4 bases short, with 14 bases between. Germline V gives CDR1 KGHSH, CDR2 LQKENI. The CDR3 is 15 residues long. CDR3 coding DNA: TGTGCCAGCTCACCAGCAACAGGCGTCACCACTGAAGCTTTCTTT. Amino acid sequence: CASSPATGVTTEAFF.

V is TRBV5-5 and J is TRBJ2-4, with 7 nucleotides matching TRBD1. Germline V lookup: CDR1 SGHKS, CDR2 YYEKEE (reference sequence). This CDR3 has 15 amino acids. J gave up 6 bases and V 3 bases, and 9 bases lay outside the gene matches. The CDR3: CASSSPASGGNIQYF. The CDR3 DNA follows: TGTGCCAGCAGCTCCCCCGCCTCAGGGGGAAACATTCAGTACTTC. The entire variable domain, with the rest obtained from reference TRBV5-5 and TRBJ2-4, is as follows: DAGVTQSPTHLIKTRGQQVTLRCSPISGHKSVSWYQQVLGQGPQFIFQYYEKEERGRGNFPDRFSARQFPNYSSELNVNALLLGDSALYLCASSSPASGGNIQYFGAGTRLSVL.

This clone was seen a single time. The chain combines TRBV5-1 with TRBJ1-1; D is perhaps TRBD1 (5 bases). Deletions cut 4 bases from V and 4 bases from J, with 11 bases between. The CDR3 has 13 residues. In germline, CDR1 is SGHRS, CDR2 YFSETQ. CDR3 residues: CASSHRSGTEAFF. Here the CDR3 DNA reads TGCGCCAGCAGCCACAGGTCGGGCACTGAAGCTTTCTTT.